The entry below gives a single T cell receptor (beta chain) sequence along with its context. The antigen is unknown. Roughly 0.45 to 1 ug RNA was reverse transcribed with random hexamers. Across 54 Vbeta and 13 Jbeta, immunoSEQ multiplex PCR amplified TCR beta CDR3. TCRdb re-called the immunoSEQ multiplex PCR reads with MiXCR, one entry per CDR3 protein. The table has 350,000 to 550,000 distinct CDR3 sequences, 75% to 90% seen once; the top ten hold about 0.1%. Per germline, CDR1 SGHAT and CDR2 FQNNGV. The CDR3 sequence is 18 residues long. Germline trimming cut 5 bases from V and 1 base from J; bases unmatched to any gene: 12. Treatment-naive patients with stable or active relapsing-remitting disease were the multiple sclerosis controls. It was negative isolation that provided the CD8+ and CD4+ T cells, whereas TEMRA cells were enriched by FACS. The data were taken from a study of CD8 T cells in Susac syndrome.

Findings and caveats of the study: The relatively small number of individuals in the TCR sequencing and HLA analysis was acknowledged by the study.

Sequences were obtained from CD8+ T cells from PBMCs. This TCR was sampled from a human donor with multiple sclerosis. The chain links TRBV11-2 to TRBJ2-2; 8 positions match TRBD1. The CDR3 loop reads CASSNGQGTVVNTGELFF. In nucleotides, the CDR3 is TGTGCCAGCAGCAATGGACAGGGTACTGTCGTGAACACCGGGGAGCTGTTTTTT.